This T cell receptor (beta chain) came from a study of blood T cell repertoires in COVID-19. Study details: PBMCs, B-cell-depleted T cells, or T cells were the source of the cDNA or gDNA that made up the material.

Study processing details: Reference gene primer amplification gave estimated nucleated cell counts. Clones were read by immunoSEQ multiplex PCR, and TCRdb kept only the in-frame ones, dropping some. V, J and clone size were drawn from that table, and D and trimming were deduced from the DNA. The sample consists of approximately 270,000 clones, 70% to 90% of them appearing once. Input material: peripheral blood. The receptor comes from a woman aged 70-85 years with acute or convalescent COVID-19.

CDR3 protein: CASTGQGTQPQHF. The CDR3 DNA is TGTGCCAGCACGGGACAGGGGACGCAGCCCCAGCATTTT. This sequence joins TRBV6-6 and TRBJ1-5; the match to TRBD1 covers 10 bases. Unmatched junction bases numbered 4, after V lost 7 bases and J lost 7 bases. CDR1 MNHNY and CDR2 SVGAGI come from the germline V gene (reference sequence). This CDR3 region has 13 residues.